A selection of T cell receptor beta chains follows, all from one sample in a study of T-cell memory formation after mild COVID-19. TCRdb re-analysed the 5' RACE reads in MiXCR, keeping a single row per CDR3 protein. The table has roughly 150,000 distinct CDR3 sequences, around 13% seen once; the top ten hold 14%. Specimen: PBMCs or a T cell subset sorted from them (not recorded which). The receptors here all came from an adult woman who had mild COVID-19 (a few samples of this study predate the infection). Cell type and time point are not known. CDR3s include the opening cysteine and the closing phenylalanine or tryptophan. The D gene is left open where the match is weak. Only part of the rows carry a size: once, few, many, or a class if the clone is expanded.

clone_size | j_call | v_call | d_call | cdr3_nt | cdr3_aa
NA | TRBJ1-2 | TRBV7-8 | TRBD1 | TGTGCCAGCAGCCTCCCAGGACAGGCCTATGGCTACACCTTC | CASSLPGQAYGYTF
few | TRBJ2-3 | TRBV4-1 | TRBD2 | TGCGCCAGCAGCGGACTAGCGGGAGCAGATACGCAGTATTTT | CASSGLAGADTQYF
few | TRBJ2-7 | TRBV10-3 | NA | TGTGCCATCAGTGAGTCGTTGGTGGGAGACGGAGCCTACGAGCAGTACTTC | CAISESLVGDGAYEQYF
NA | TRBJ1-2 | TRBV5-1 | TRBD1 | TGCGCCAGCAGCTTGGAGGGGGCATATGGCTACACCTTC | CASSLEGAYGYTF
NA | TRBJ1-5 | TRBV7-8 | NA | TGTGCCAGCAGCTCAGCTGGACGGAATCAGCCCCAGCATTTT | CASSSAGRNQPQHF
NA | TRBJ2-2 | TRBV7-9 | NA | TGTGCCAGCAGCTTAGATCCAAATGGGGAGCTGTTTTTT | CASSLDPNGELFF
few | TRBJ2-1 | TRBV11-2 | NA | TGTGCCAGCAGCCGGGGCAGACTAGGATCTGAGCAGTTCTTC | CASSRGRLGSEQFF
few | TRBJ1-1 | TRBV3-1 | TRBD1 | TGTGCCAGCAGCCAAGAGTGGACAGGGAGGCAAGCTTTCTTT | CASSQEWTGRQAFF
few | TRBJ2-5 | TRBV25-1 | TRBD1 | TGTGCCAGCAGCACCGAACGGACAGGGAATCAAGAGACCCAGTACTTC | CASSTERTGNQETQYF
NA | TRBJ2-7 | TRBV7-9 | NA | TGTGCCAGCGTCAGGGCCGGGGAGCAGTACTTC | CASVRAGEQYF
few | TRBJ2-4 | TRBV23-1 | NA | TGCGCCAGTAGACCGGGACACGGTTTGTGCATTCAGTACTTC | CASRPGHGLCIQYF
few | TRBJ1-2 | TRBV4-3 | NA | TGCGCCAGCAGCAGCAGAGGGGTCGGTTTTGGCTACACCTTC | CASSSRGVGFGYTF
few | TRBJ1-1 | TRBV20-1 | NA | TGCAGTGCTAGCCCGGGGGGGAACACTGAAGCTTTCTTT | CSASPGGNTEAFF
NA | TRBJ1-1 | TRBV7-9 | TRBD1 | TGTGCCAGCAGCTTCGGACAGGGAGGGACTGAAGCTTTCTTT | CASSFGQGGTEAFF
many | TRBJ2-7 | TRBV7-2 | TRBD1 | TGTGCCAGCAGCCCTACCGGGACAGGGAGGTACGAGCAGTACTTC | CASSPTGTGRYEQYF
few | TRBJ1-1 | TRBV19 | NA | TGTGCCGCTCGGGACTTTCAAAAGGCTTTCTTT | CAARDFQKAFF
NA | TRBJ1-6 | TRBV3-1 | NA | TGTGCCAGCAGCCAATCGAGCTCCTATAATTCACCCCTCCACTTT | CASSQSSSYNSPLHF
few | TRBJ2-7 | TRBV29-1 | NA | TGCAGCGTTGAATATACCGACTCCTACGAGCAGTACTTC | CSVEYTDSYEQYF
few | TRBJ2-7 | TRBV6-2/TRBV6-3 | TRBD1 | TGTGCCAGCAGTTACCCGCCGGGACAGGGGATCTACGAGCAGTACTTC | CASSYPPGQGIYEQYF
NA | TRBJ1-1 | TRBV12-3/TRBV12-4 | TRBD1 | TGTGCCAGCAGTTTCCCGGGGACAGGAGCTTTCTTT | CASSFPGTGAFF
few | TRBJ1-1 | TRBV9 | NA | TGTGCCAGCAGCGCCAAGCAGGGTGAAGCTTTCTTT | CASSAKQGEAFF
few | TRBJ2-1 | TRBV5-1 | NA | TGCGCCAGCAGCTTGAGTGGGGGGGCGAATGAGCAGTTCTTC | CASSLSGGANEQFF
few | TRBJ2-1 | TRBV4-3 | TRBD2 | TGCGCCAGCAGCGAACGGGGACTAGCGGGAGTTGAGCAGTTCTTC | CASSERGLAGVEQFF
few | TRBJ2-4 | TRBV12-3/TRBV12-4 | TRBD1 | TGTGCCAGCAGTAACCTTCAAGGGGGCCTACTAGCCAAAAACATTCAGTACTTC | CASSNLQGGLLAKNIQYF
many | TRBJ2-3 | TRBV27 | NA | TGTGCCAGCAGTTTAGTTTACGGTCGCACAGATACGCAGTATTTT | CASSLVYGRTDTQYF
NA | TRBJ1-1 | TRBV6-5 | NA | TGTGCCAGCAGTTACTTTTTAGACACTGAAGCTTTCTTT | CASSYFLDTEAFF
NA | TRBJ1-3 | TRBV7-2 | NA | TGTGCCAGCAGCTTACGAGGGTCTCAAAACACCATATATTTT | CASSLRGSQNTIYF
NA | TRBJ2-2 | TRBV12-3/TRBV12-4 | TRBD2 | TGTGCCAGCAGCCTTAGCGGGAGAAGCACCGGGGAGCTGTTTTTT | CASSLSGRSTGELFF
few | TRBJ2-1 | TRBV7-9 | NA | TGTGCCAGCACCCTTTCCGATGAGCAGTTCTTC | CASTLSDEQFF
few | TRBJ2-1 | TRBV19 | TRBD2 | TGTGCCAGTAGTATAACTAGCGGCCTCAATGAGCAGTTCTTC | CASSITSGLNEQFF
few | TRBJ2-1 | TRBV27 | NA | TGTGCCAGCAGTTTATCACGTGTAGGAGTCAATGAGCAGTTCTTC | CASSLSRVGVNEQFF
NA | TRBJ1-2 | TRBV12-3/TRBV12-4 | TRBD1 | TGTGCCAGCAGTTTAGTCCACAGGGGGCAGTCCCACTATGGCTACACCTTC | CASSLVHRGQSHYGYTF
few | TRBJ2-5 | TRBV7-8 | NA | TGTGCCAGCAGCTTAGTAGGGTTAGAGCGGACCCAGTACTTC | CASSLVGLERTQYF
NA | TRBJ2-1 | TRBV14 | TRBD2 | TGTGCCAGCAGCAGCGGGAAGACCTACAATGAGCAGTTCTTC | CASSSGKTYNEQFF
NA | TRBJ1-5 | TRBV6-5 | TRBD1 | TGTGCCAGCAGAATGACAGGGACGGGCAATCAGCCCCAGCATTTT | CASRMTGTGNQPQHF
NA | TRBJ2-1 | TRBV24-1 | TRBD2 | TGTGCCACCAGTGGGGAGGGAGGCCCCTTGTACAATGAGCAGTTCTTC | CATSGEGGPLYNEQFF
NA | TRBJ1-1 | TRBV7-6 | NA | TGTGCCAGCAGCTTAGATAACACTGAAGCTTTCTTT | CASSLDNTEAFF
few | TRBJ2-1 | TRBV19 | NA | TGTGCCAGTAGTATCCGACTCTCCCAAAGGCTAGCAGGGTTCAATGAGCAGTTCTTC | CASSIRLSQRLAGFNEQFF
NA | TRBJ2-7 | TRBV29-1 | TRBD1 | TGCAGCGTTGAAGGAGGGTTGGGACAGTTCTCCTACGAGCAGTACTTC | CSVEGGLGQFSYEQYF
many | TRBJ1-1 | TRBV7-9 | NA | TGTGCCAGCAGTCCGACAGGAATGAACACTGAAGCTTTCTTT | CASSPTGMNTEAFF
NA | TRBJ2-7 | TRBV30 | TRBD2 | TGTGCCTGGAAGGGACTAGCGGGGAGGCCACAGTACTTC | CAWKGLAGRPQYF
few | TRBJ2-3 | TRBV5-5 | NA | TGTGCCAGCAGCCCCGGGGGCCGGGCAGATACGCAGTATTTT | CASSPGGRADTQYF
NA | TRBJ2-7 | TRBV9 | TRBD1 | TGTGCCAGCAGCGTAGGGGACAGACTCTACGAGCAGTACTTC | CASSVGDRLYEQYF
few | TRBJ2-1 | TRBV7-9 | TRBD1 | TGTGCCAGCAGCTTAGCGCAGGGGGTCTCCTACAATGAGCAGTTCTTC | CASSLAQGVSYNEQFF
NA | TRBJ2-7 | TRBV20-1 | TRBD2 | TGCAGTGCTAGGAGACTAGCGGGAGAAGTTGGGGAGCAGTACTTC | CSARRLAGEVGEQYF
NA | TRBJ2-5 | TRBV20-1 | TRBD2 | TGCAGTGCTAGTCAGCGGGGGGCCGAAGAGACCCAGTACTTC | CSASQRGAEETQYF
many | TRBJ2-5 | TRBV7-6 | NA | TGTGCCAGCAGCTCGGAATTAACGGAGACCCAGTACTTC | CASSSELTETQYF
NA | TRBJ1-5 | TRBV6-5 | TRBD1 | TGTGCCAGCAGTTACTCGTCCCGGGACAGGGATGGCCAGCATTTT | CASSYSSRDRDGQHF
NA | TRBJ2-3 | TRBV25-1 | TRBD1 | TGTGCCAGCACGGAACAGGGGGAAGGGACAGATACGCAGTATTTT | CASTEQGEGTDTQYF
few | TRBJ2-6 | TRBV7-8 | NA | TGTGCCAGCAGCTTACAGAATTCTGGGGCCAACGTCCTGACTTTC | CASSLQNSGANVLTF
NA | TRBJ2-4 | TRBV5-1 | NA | TGCGCCAGCAGCTTGGGTGACAGGTCAGCCAAAAACATTCAGTACTTC | CASSLGDRSAKNIQYF
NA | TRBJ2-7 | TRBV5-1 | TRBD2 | TGCGCCAGCAGCTTGGTAGCGGGAGTCCACGAGCAGTACTTC | CASSLVAGVHEQYF
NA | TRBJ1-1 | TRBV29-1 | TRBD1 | TGCAGCGCCAGGGGGACTGAAGCTTTCTTT | CSARGTEAFF